This TCR beta chain was identified during a study of blood T cells in healthy people across ages. Study-level findings and limits: Unknown CMV status may confound age-related changes in expanded clones. Researchers judged that diversity estimates from one million T cells fell short of true values. Samples with more naive T cells showed higher observed beta diversity.

A J-beta primer mix and a sample-barcoded 5' primer were used in a second PCR of about 6 to 12 cycles. TCRdb reanalysed the 5' RACE reads using MiXCR and keeps one entry per CDR3 protein. The top ten hold just over 4% of the sample, which has 1.5 million or so distinct CDR3 sequences, 40% to 45% seen once. V gave up 3 bases and J gave up 6 bases, with 18 bases separating them. The CDR3 consists of 15 residues. From germline, CDR1 is MDHEN and CDR2 SYDVKM. Concerning this clonotype itself: Its antigen is not identified.

The gene calls are TRBV28 and TRBJ2-7; no firm D call. This clonotype originated in a woman between 18 and 29 years old in good health. Sequencing was done on a sample of blood. CDR3 sequence: CASSFPRTEFSEQYF. The CDR3 region has the DNA TGTGCCAGCAGTTTTCCCCGAACTGAGTTCAGCGAGCAGTACTTC.